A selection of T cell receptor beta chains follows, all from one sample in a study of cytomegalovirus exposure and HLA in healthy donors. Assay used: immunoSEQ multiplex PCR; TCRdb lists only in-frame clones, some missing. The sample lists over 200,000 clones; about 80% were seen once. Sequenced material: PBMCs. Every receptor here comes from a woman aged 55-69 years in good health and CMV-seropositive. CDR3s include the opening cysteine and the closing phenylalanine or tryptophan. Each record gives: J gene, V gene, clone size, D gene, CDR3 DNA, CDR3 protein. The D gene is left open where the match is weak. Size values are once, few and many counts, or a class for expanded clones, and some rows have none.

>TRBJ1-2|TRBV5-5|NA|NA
TGTGCCAGCAGCTTGAAGGAGGAAAGGTACTATGGCTACACCTTC
CASSLKEERYYGYTF
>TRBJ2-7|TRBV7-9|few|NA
TGTGCCAGCAGCCCAGGGTACGAGCAGTACTTC
CASSPGYEQYF
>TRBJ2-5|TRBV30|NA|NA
TGTGCCTGGAGTCGGGGGAGTGAGACCCAGTACTTC
CAWSRGSETQYF
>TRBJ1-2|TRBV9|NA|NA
TGTGCCAGCAGCTCTCAGGCTTACTATGGCTACACCTTC
CASSSQAYYGYTF
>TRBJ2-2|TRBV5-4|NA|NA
TGTGCCAGCACCCCAGGGAGGGGGTATCGTACCGGGGAGCTGTTTTTT
CASTPGRGYRTGELFF
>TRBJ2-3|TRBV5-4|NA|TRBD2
TGTGCCAGCAGTCGAGCGGGGGGGCTGGGAGATACGCAGTATTTT
CASSRAGGLGDTQYF
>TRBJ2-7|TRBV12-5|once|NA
TGTGCTAGTGGTTCCGGACAGCCCTACGAGCAGTACTTC
CASGSGQPYEQYF
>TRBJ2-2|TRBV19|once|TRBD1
TGTGCCAGTACCCCGACAGGGGCCCTCACCGGGGAGCTGTTTTTT
CASTPTGALTGELFF
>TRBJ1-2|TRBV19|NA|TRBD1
TGTGCCAGTAGGCTAGACAGGGTCGGAAACTATGGCTACACCTTC
CASRLDRVGNYGYTF
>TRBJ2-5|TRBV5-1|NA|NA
TGCGCCAGCACCCCATCTGGGGCCCAAGAGGCCCAGTACTTC
CASTPSGAQEAQYF
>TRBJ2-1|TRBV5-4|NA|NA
TGTGCCAGCAGCTTGGGACTAGGCGTCCTCTACAATGAGCAGTTCTTC
CASSLGLGVLYNEQFF
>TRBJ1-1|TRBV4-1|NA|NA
TGCGCCAGCAGCCAAGAATTTTGGAAGATTTCCTCCTCAGGGGAAACTGAAGCTTTCTTT
CASSQEFWKISSSGETEAFF
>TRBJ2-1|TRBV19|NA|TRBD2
TGTGCCAGTAGTAGCCCCCTAGCGGGGCAGCTATACAATGAGCAGTTCTTC
CASSSPLAGQLYNEQFF
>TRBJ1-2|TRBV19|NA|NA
TGTGCCAGTAGTATTCGCAGCTATGGCTACACCTTC
CASSIRSYGYTF
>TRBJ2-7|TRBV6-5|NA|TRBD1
TGTGCCAGCAGCTCCCTCAGGGGGGAGCAGTACTTC
CASSSLRGEQYF
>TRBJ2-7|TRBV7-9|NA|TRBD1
TGTGCCAGCAGCTCTTTACAGGGGGACGAGCAGTACTTC
CASSSLQGDEQYF